One sample yielded the 4 T cell receptor beta chains listed below, sequenced in a study of cytomegalovirus exposure and HLA in healthy donors. This PCR relied on a set of 60 Vbeta primers and 13 Jbeta primers. Produced via immunoSEQ multiplex PCR; TCRdb's table is partial and in-frame only. The profile shows 150,000 to 200,000 clones, 78% of them singletons. Sequenced: PBMCs. Source of these receptors: a female donor in good health and CMV-seronegative.

The chain uses TRBV18 and TRBJ2-7; no definite D call. V gave up 1 base and J gave up 4 bases, with 11 bases separating them. CDR1 KGHSH and CDR2 LQKENI come from the germline V gene. CDR3 length: 14 residues. The CDR3, as DNA: TGTGCCAGCTCACCACTCGCCAAACAATACGAGCAGTACTTC. Translation gives CASSPLAKQYEQYF.

The rearrangement uses TRBV28 and TRBJ2-7; D is possibly TRBD2 (6 bases). Trimming left V 3 bases short and J 6 bases short, with 18 bases between. The CDR3 has 15 amino acids. Germline lookup yields CDR1 MDHEN and CDR2 SYDVKM. CDR3 sequence reads: CASSFTLAPSSEQYF. The CDR3 DNA sequence: TGTGCCAGCAGTTTTACCCTAGCGCCGAGTAGCGAGCAGTACTTC.

The CDR3 region has the DNA TGTGCCAGCAGCGTAGATGTAGTTGGCAAAAACATTCAGTACTTC. It yields the protein CASSVDVVGKNIQYF. V is TRBV9 and J is TRBJ2-4; no clear D. The CDR3 is 15 amino acids. V was pared by 0 bases and J by 3 bases, with 10 bases between. Germline CDR1 is SGDLS and CDR2 is YYNGEE.

The chain employs TRBV5-1 and TRBJ2-5; D is perhaps TRBD1 (6 bases). The CDR3 contains 14 residues. Per germline, CDR1 SGHRS and CDR2 YFSETQ. V was pared by 4 bases and J by 5 bases, with 15 bases between. Written as DNA, the CDR3 is TGCGCCAGCAGCCCCGGGACATCGTGGGAGACCCAGTACTTC. Translated: CASSPGTSWETQYF. Drawing the rest from reference TRBV5-1 and TRBJ2-5, the complete variable domain is KAGVTQTPRYLIKTRGQQVTLSCSPISGHRSVSWYQQTPGQGLQFLFEYFSETQRNKGNFPGRFSGRQFSNSRSEMNVSTLELGDSALYLCASSPGTSWETQYFGPGTRLLVL.